The T cell receptor (beta chain) described here comes from a study of shared clonotypes between healthy human individuals. Study results and caveats: How much donors shared clonotypes was expected to be affected by sequencing depth.

Assay execution took place at the deep level. Generated by immunoSEQ multiplex PCR, the TCRdb table keeps only in-frame clones and is missing some. The data contain roughly 700,000 clones, around 67% of them singletons. The germline V gene encodes CDR1 MNHNY and CDR2 SVGAGI (reference sequence). The length of the CDR3 is 14 residues. V was trimmed by 2 bases and J by 9 bases, leaving 13 bases between them. Investigators divided CD4+ cells into CD45RA+ naive and CD45RA-negative memory subsets. The table lists this clone with a count of one. Its target is unknown. The J gene is TRBJ1-4, the V gene TRBV6-6; D perhaps matches TRBD1 (5 bases). The TCR was taken from a young woman in good health. The sequencing sample was made of memory CD4+ T cells sorted from blood. The subset was: CD45RA-negative fraction. The CDR3 DNA follows: TGTGCCAGCAGTTACGGCCAGGGAGAGAAAAAACTGTTTTTT. Protein product: CASSYGQGEKKLFF.